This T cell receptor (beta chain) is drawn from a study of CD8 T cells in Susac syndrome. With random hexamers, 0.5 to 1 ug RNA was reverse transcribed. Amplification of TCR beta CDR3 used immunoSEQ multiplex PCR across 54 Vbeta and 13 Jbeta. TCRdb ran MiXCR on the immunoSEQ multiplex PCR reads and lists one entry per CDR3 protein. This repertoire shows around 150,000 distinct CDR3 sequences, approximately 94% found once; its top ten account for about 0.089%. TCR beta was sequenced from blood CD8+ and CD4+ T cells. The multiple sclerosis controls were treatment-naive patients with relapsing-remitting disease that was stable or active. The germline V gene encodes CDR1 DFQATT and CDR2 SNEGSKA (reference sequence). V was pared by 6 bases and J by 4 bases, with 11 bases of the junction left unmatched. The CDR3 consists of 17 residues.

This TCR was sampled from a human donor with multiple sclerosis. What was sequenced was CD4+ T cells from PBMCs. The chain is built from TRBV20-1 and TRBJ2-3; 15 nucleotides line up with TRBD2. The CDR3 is CSAPPGLAGGSPDTQYF. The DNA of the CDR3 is TGCAGTGCCCCACCGGGACTAGCGGGAGGTTCTCCAGATACGCAGTATTTT.